This record concerns one T cell receptor (beta chain) sequence. Using immunoSEQ multiplex PCR, the repertoire was profiled, and TCRdb retains in-frame clones only, with some absent. The data hold millions of clones, with around nine tenths observed a single time. The data are from a study of shared clonotypes between healthy human individuals. This CDR3 is 15 amino acids long. Per germline, CDR1 SGHRS and CDR2 YFSETQ. V lost 2 bases to trimming and J lost 8 bases, with 17 bases between them. Sequenced sample: naive CD4+ T cells sorted from blood. Subset noted: CD45RA+ positively selected. The source is a man younger than 35 in good health. The J gene is TRBJ2-4, the V gene TRBV5-1; maybe TRBD1 (5 bases). Written as DNA, the CDR3 is TGCGCCAGCAGCTTATTGGGGCAGAATCGGGACATTCAGTACTTC. This sequence encodes CASSLLGQNRDIQYF.